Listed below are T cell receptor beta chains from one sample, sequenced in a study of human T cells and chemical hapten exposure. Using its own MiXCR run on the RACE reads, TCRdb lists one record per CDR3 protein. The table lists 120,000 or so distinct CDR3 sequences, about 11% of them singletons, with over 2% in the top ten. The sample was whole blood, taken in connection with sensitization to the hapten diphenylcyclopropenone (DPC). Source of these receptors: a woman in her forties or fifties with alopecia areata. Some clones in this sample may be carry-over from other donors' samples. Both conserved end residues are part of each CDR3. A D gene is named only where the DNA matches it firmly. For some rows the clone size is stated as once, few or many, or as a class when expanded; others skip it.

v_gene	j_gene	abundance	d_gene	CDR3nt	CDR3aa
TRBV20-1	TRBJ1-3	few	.	TGCAGTGCTAGAGCAGCGAACACCATATATTTT	CSARAANTIYF
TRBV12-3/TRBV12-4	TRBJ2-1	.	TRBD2	TGTGCCAGCAGCCTGACTAGCGTTGAGCAGTTCTTC	CASSLTSVEQFF
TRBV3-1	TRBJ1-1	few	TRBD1	TGTGCCAGCAGGCGGACAGGGGGGAAGAACACTGAAGCTTTCTTT	CASRRTGGKNTEAFF
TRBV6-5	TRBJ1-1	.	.	TGTGCCAGCAGCCGCCCCACCGACACTGAAGCTTTCTTT	CASSRPTDTEAFF
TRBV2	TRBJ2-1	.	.	TGTGCCAGCAGTGAAGAGGACAATGAGCAGTTCTTC	CASSEEDNEQFF
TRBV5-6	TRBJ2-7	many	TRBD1	TGTGCCAGCAGCGAAGGGACAGGGTTAGAGCAGTACTTC	CASSEGTGLEQYF
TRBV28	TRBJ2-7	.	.	TGTGCCAGCAGTTTAGGTCGGGGAGGTTACGAGCAGTACTTC	CASSLGRGGYEQYF
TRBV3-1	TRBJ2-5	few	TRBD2	TGTGCCAGCAGCCTTAGCGGGGGGAAAGAGACCCAGTACTTC	CASSLSGGKETQYF
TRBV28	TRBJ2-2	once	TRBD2	TGTGCCAGCCTAGCGGGCGCGAACACCGGGGAGCTGTTTTTT	CASLAGANTGELFF
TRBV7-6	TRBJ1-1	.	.	TGTGCCAGCACCTTAGGGGGGGGGGTCACTGAAGCTTTCTTT	CASTLGGGVTEAFF
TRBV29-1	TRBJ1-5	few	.	TGCAGCCTAGTTTCTTGCAGCAATCAGCCCCAGCATTTT	CSLVSCSNQPQHF
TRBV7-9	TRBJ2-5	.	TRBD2	TGTGCCAGCAGCTTAGGACTAGCTGACGGAGAGACCCAGTACTTC	CASSLGLADGETQYF
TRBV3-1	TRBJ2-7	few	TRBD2	TGTGCCAGCAGCCAAGCTTCCGCGGGAGTGCCGCGCGAGCAGTACTTC	CASSQASAGVPREQYF
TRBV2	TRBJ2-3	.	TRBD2	TGTGCCAGCAGCCACGACTTAGCGGGGGCGCAGACAGATACGCAGTATTTT	CASSHDLAGAQTDTQYF
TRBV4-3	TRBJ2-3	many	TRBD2	TGCGCCAGCAGCCAACAGCGGGAGGGCCGTGATACGCAGTATTTT	CASSQQREGRDTQYF
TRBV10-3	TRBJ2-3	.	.	TGTGCCATCAGTGAGAGCCTAGCTCAGGGGCACCCTTCGCAGTATTTT	CAISESLAQGHPSQYF
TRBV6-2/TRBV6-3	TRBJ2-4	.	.	TGTGCCAGCAGGGGACCCCTTGGAGTTCAGTACTTC	CASRGPLGVQYF
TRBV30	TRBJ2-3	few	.	TGTGCCTGGAGCCGATTGGCCGCAGATACGCAGTATTTT	CAWSRLAADTQYF
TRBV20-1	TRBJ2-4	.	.	TGCAGTGCTACCCCCCTGGGTCTAGCCAAAAACATTCAGTACTTC	CSATPLGLAKNIQYF
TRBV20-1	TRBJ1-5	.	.	TGCAGTGCTAGGGGCCACCTCAATCAGCCCCAGCATTTT	CSARGHLNQPQHF
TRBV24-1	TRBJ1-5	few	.	TGTGCCACCAGTGATTTGCCCCTTAAGCCCCAGCATTTT	CATSDLPLKPQHF
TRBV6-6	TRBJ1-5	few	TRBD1	TGTGCCAGCACCGGACAGGGTGGGGATCAGCCCCAGCATTTT	CASTGQGGDQPQHF
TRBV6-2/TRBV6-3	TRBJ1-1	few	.	TGTGCCAGCAGTTACCTAAGTCAGGTGAACACTGAAGCTTTCTTT	CASSYLSQVNTEAFF
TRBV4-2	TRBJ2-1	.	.	TGTGCCAGCAGCCGGCTGGCCGATGAGCAGTTCTTC	CASSRLADEQFF
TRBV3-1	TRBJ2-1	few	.	TGTGCCAGCAGCCAAGATTGGAGGGTCCGAACAGTCTATGAGCAGTTCTTC	CASSQDWRVRTVYEQFF
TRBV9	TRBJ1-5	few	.	TGTGCCAGCAGCGTAGGATCCGGACACCCTAGCGATCAGCCCCAGCATTTT	CASSVGSGHPSDQPQHF
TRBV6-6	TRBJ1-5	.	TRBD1	TGTGCCAGCAGGTCCCGGACAGGCGGGAGCAATCAGCCCCAGCATTTT	CASRSRTGGSNQPQHF
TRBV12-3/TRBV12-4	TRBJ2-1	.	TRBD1	TGTGCCAGCAGTTTGGGGACAGGGATAAAGAATGAGCAGTTCTTC	CASSLGTGIKNEQFF
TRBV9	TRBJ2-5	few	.	TGTGCCAGCAGCGTAGAAGGCATCACGTTTAGAGAGACCCAGTACTTC	CASSVEGITFRETQYF
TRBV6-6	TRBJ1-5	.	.	TGTGCCAGCAGTTACTCGCGTCTAGGGGGGGATCAGCCCCAGCATTTT	CASSYSRLGGDQPQHF
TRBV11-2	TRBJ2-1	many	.	TGTGCCAGCAGCTTAGGGGGAGGCAATGAGCAGTTCTTC	CASSLGGGNEQFF
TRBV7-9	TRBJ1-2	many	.	TGTGCCCTATTTAACGCCGCTAACTATGGCTACACCTTC	CALFNAANYGYTF
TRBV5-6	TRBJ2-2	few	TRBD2	TGTGCCAGCAGCCCCCGGACTAGCGGGGGCACCGGGGAGCTGTTTTTT	CASSPRTSGGTGELFF
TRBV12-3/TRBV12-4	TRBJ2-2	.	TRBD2	TGTGCCAGCAGTTTAGGTTGGCGGGAGGGCTGGGACACCGGGGAGCTGTTTTTT	CASSLGWREGWDTGELFF
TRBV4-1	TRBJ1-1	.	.	TGCGCCAGCAGCCAAGAAGGTGCGGCGACTGAAGCTTTCTTT	CASSQEGAATEAFF
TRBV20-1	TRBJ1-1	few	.	TGCAGTGCCCGGGACGGAAACACTGAAGCTTTCTTT	CSARDGNTEAFF
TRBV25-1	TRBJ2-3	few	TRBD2	TGTGCCAGCAGAAATATAGCGGGGGCCGGCACAGATACGCAGTATTTT	CASRNIAGAGTDTQYF
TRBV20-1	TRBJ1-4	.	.	TGCAGTGCTAGAGATGGGGATGAAAAACTGTTTTTT	CSARDGDEKLFF
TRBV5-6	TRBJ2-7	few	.	TGTGCCAGCAGCCCGGACCCGGGCGGGACCTACGAGCAGTACTTC	CASSPDPGGTYEQYF
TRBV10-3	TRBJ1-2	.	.	TGTGCCATCAGTGAGTCGCTGCAGATCTATGGCTACACCTTC	CAISESLQIYGYTF
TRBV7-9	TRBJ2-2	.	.	TGTGCCAGCAGCACTCGGAACAGGGACCCCTACACCGGGGAGCTGTTTTTT	CASSTRNRDPYTGELFF
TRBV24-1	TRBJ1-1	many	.	TGTGCCACCAGTGAGGTGGGGGCATGGACTGAAGCTTTCTTT	CATSEVGAWTEAFF
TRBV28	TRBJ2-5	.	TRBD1	TGTGCCAGCACCCCAGGGACAGGAGGAAAAGAGACCCAGTACTTC	CASTPGTGGKETQYF
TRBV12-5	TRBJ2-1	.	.	TGTGCTAGTGGTTTGGGGGATGAGCAGTTCTTC	CASGLGDEQFF
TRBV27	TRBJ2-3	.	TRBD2	TGTGCCAGCAGTTATCAGCGGGGGGCCGATACGCAGTATTTT	CASSYQRGADTQYF
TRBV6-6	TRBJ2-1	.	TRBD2	TGTGCCAGCGTCCTTTCAAGCGGGAGGGGTGAGCAGTTCTTC	CASVLSSGRGEQFF
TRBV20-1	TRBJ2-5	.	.	TGCAGTGCTAGTAAACCCGAGGGACGTATAGAGACCCAGTACTTC	CSASKPEGRIETQYF